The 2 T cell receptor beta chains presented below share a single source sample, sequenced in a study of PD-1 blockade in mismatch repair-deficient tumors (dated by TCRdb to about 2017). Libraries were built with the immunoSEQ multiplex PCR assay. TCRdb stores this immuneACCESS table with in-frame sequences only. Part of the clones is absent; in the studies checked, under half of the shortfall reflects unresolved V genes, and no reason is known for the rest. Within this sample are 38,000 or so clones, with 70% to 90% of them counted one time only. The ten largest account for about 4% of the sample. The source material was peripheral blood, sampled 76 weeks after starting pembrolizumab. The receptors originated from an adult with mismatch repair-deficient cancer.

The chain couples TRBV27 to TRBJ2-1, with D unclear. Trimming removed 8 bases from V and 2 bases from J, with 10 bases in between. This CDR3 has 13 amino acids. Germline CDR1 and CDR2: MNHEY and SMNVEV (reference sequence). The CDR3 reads CASGKGPYNEQFF. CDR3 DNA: TGTGCCAGCGGAAAAGGACCCTACAATGAGCAGTTCTTC.

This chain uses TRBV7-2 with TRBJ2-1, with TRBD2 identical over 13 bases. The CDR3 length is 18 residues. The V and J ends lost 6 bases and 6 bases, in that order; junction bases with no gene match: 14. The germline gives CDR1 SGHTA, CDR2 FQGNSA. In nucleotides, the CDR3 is TGTGCCAGCAGAGACCCGGGACTAGCGGGAAAGAGGCCCAATGAGCAGTTCTTC. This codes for CASRDPGLAGKRPNEQFF. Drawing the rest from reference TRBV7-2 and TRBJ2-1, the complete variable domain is GAGVSQSPSNKVTEKGKDVELRCDPISGHTALYWYRQSLGQGLEFLIYFQGNSAPDKSGLPSDRFSAERTGGSVSTLTIQRTQQEDSAVYLCASRDPGLAGKRPNEQFFGPGTRLTVL.